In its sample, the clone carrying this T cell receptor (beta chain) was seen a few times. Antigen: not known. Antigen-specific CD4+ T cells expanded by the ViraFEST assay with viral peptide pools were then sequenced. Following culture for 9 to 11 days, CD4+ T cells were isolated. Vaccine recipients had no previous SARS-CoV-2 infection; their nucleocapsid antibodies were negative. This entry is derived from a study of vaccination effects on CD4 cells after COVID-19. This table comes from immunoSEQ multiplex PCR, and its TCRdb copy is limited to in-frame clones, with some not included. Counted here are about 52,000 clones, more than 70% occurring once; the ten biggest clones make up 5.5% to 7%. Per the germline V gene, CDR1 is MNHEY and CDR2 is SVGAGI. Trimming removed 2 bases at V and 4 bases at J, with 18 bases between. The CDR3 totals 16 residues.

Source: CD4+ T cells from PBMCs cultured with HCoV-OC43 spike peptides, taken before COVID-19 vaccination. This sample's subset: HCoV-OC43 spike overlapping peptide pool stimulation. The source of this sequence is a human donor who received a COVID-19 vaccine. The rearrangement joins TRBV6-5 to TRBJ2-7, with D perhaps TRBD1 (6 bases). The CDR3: CASSYDRLGCLYEQYV. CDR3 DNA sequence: TGTGCCAGCAGTTACGACAGGTTGGGGTGTCTTTACGAGCAGTACGTC.